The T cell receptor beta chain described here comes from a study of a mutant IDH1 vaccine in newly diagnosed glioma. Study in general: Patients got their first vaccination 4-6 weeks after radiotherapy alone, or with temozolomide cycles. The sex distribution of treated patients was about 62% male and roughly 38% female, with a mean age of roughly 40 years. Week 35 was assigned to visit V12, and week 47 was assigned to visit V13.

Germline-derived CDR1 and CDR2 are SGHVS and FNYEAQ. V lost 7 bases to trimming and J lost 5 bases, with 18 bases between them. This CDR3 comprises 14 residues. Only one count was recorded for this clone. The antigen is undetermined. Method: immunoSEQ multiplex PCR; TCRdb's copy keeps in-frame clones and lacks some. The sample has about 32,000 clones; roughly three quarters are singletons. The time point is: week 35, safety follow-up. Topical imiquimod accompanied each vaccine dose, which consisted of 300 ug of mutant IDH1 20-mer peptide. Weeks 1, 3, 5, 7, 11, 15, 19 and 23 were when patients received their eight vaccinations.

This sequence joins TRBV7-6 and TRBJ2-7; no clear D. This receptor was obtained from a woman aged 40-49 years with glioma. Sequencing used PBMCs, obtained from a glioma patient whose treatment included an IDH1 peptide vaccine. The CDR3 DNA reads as TGTGCCAGCACCCAAATGCCCAGTAACCACGAGCAGTACTTC. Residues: CASTQMPSNHEQYF.